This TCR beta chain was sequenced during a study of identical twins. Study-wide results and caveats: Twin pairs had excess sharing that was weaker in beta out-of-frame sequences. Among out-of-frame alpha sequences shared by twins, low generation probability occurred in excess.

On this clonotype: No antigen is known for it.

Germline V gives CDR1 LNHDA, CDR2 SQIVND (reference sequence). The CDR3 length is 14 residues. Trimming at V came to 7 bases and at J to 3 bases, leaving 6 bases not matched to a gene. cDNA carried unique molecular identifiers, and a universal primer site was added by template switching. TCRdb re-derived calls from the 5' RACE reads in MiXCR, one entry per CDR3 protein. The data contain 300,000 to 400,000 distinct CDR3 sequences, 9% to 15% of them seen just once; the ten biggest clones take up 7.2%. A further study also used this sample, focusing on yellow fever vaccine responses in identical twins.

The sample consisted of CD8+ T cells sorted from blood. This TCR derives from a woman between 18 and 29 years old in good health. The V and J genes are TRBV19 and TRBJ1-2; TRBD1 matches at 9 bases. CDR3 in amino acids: CASNGDRGYYGYTF. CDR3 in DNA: TGTGCCAGTAATGGAGACAGGGGGTACTATGGCTACACCTTC. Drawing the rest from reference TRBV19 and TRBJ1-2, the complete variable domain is DGGITQSPKYLFRKEGQNVTLSCEQNLNHDAMYWYRQDPGQGLRLIYYSQIVNDFQKGDIAEGYSVSREKKESFPLTVTSAQKNPTAFYLCASNGDRGYYGYTFGSGTRLTVV.